This is a list of T cell receptor beta chains from one sample in a study of monozygotic twins with inflammatory bowel disease. TCRdb processed the 5' RACE reads again and assigns one entry to each CDR3 protein, with no DNA. Recorded for this sample: about 420,000 distinct CDR3 sequences. Source material: blood. Source of these receptors: a human donor with ulcerative colitis or Crohn's disease, or a healthy co-twin of an affected twin (not recorded which). CDR3s include the opening cysteine and the closing phenylalanine or tryptophan.

TRBJ2-1,TRBV20-1,CSAPGLVGGQFF
TRBJ2-4,TRBV20-1,CSARLTSGFDRGKNIQYF
TRBJ2-7,TRBV20-1,CSATRQGGLAGGGDEQYF
TRBJ2-1,TRBV5-6,CASSPGQSTYNEQFF
TRBJ2-5,TRBV12-3/TRBV12-4,CASSFGGRVKQETQYF
TRBJ2-7,TRBV7-9,CASSRGIGEQYF
TRBJ2-6,TRBV30,CARDTGSGANVLTF
TRBJ2-1,TRBV20-1,CSAIGGRGPYNEQFF
TRBJ2-5,TRBV20-1,CSARGTSGLLQETQYF
TRBJ1-1,TRBV20-1,CSASTRNTEAFF
TRBJ2-7,TRBV28,CASRPRGGGRLYEQYF
TRBJ2-1,TRBV5-4,CASSPRGGYEQFF
TRBJ2-5,TRBV4-1,CASSQEVAGEETQYF